Below are 28 T cell receptor beta chains sequenced from a single sample in a study of T-cell reconstitution after alpha-beta-depleted transplantation in children. The TCRbeta library incorporated unique molecular identifiers. TCRdb reprocessed the PCR reads with MiXCR, giving one entry per CDR3 protein. The sample consists of approximately 250,000 distinct CDR3 sequences, about 9.6% of them appearing once. This specimen was PBMCs from the stem cell graft donor, taken from the stem cell graft. The receptors come from a human donor who donated a stem cell graft to a child with SCID.

A word on this clonotype: Compared with germline, one end of the junction differs, possibly owing to a read error. The chain has TRBV3-1 and TRBJ1-1; no reliable D call. This CDR3 region has 13 residues. The germline gives CDR1 LGHDT, CDR2 YNNKEL (reference sequence). In nucleotides, the CDR3 is TGTGCCACCAGCCCCAGACAGAACACTGAAGCTTTCTTT. This translates into CATSPRQNTEAFF.

This clonotype appeared many times. This chain links TRBV7-3 with TRBJ2-7; D is possibly TRBD1 (6 bases). CDR1 and CDR2 from the germline V gene are SGHTA and FQGTGA. V was cut by 0 bases and J by 2 bases, with 11 bases left in between. The CDR3 runs 15 residues. The CDR3: CASSLTAGEPYEQYF. The CDR3 region has the DNA TGTGCCAGCAGCTTAACGGCAGGGGAACCCTACGAGCAGTACTTC.

This clonotype was detected many times. The chain links TRBV20-1 to TRBJ2-1, with a possible D match to TRBD2 (6 bases). V shed 6 bases and J shed 3 bases, with 15 bases lying between them. The CDR3 runs 14 residues. Germline lookup yields CDR1 DFQATT and CDR2 SNEGSKA (reference sequence). The CDR3 sequence: CSAEFSGNYNEQFF. CDR3 sequence (DNA): TGCAGTGCCGAGTTTAGCGGCAACTACAATGAGCAGTTCTTC.

This clonotype was detected ten times or more. V is TRBV25-1 and J is TRBJ1-1, with D perhaps matching TRBD1 (5 bases). Germline CDR1 is MGHDK and CDR2 is SYGVNS. V was clipped by 0 bases and J by 4 bases, with 9 bases between them. The CDR3 is made up of 14 amino acids. CDR3 sequence: CASSEYRGSTEAFF. In DNA, the CDR3 is TGTGCCAGCAGTGAATATCGGGGGAGCACTGAAGCTTTCTTT.

The chain has TRBV27 and TRBJ1-4, with 8 bases identical to TRBD1. Per the germline V gene, CDR1 is MNHEY and CDR2 is SMNVEV (reference sequence). The CDR3 has 15 residues. Trimming removed 5 bases from V and 6 bases from J; junction bases left unmatched: 8. The CDR3 protein is CASSDSQGGHEKLFF. The CDR3 nucleotides read TGTGCCAGCAGTGACTCACAGGGGGGACATGAAAAACTGTTTTTT.

This clonotype appeared many times. DNA for the CDR3: TGTGCCAGCAGCTCGGAAACACGGAGGTTGACTGAAGCTTTCTTT. Encoded protein: CASSSETRRLTEAFF. This chain connects TRBV12-3 or TRBV12-4 to TRBJ1-1; D uncertain. The length of the CDR3 is 15 residues. Trimming left V 6 bases short and J 5 bases short, with 19 bases between.

This chain uses TRBV5-6 with TRBJ1-1, with TRBD1 matching 7 bases. The CDR3 loop spans 14 amino acids. After removal of 2 bases from V and 5 bases from J, the junction contained 6 bases not matched to a gene. CDR1 is SGHDT, CDR2 YYEEEE, per germline. The CDR3 protein is CASSFSGGRTEAFF. The CDR3 nucleotides read TGTGCCAGCAGCTTCTCAGGGGGAAGGACTGAAGCTTTCTTT.

This clonotype was counted many times. CDR3 loop: CASSLREGQATEKLFF. CDR3 in DNA: TGCGCCAGCAGCCTCCGTGAGGGACAGGCTACAGAAAAACTGTTTTTT. V and J are TRBV5-1 and TRBJ1-4, with 8 bases identical to TRBD1. The CDR3 is 16 amino acids. V shed 4 bases, J shed 8 bases, and the junction held 13 bases outside the gene matches. CDR1 and CDR2 from the germline V gene are SGHRS and YFSETQ.

This clonotype has at least ten counts. The gene calls are TRBV7-2 and TRBJ2-7, with 8 bases that match TRBD2. The CDR3 loop spans 15 amino acids. Germline V lookup: CDR1 SGHTA, CDR2 FQGNSA. Trimming took 1 base from V and 2 from J; bases not matched to a gene: 4. As DNA, the CDR3 is TGTGCCAGCAGCTTAGTCGGGGGGGACCCCTACGAGCAGTACTTC. This encodes CASSLVGGDPYEQYF.

The rearrangement links TRBV28 to TRBJ2-7; no firm D call. CDR1 and CDR2 from the germline V gene are MDHEN and SYDVKM. The CDR3 extends over 11 amino acids. The V end was cut by 1 base, the J end by 7 bases, with 5 bases between. The CDR3 region is CASSLSIEQYF. CDR3 DNA: TGTGCCAGCAGTTTATCAATTGAGCAGTACTTC.

The J gene is TRBJ1-2, the V gene TRBV20-1, with TRBD1 matching over 8 bases. Germline V gene lookup returns CDR1 DFQATT and CDR2 SNEGSKA (reference sequence). The CDR3 contains 13 residues. After removal of 1 base from V and 10 bases from J, the junction contained 8 bases not matched to a gene. The CDR3 nucleotides are TGCAGTGCTAGAGGGACAGGGAAGTTCGACTACACCTTC. Protein: CSARGTGKFDYTF.

This clonotype was found many times. This rearrangement joins TRBV14 to TRBJ1-2; 7 nucleotides line up with TRBD1. J was trimmed by 2 bases and V by 4 bases; bases with no gene match: 7. This CDR3 contains 15 residues. Germline loops: CDR1 SGHDN, CDR2 FVKESK. CDR3 nucleotide sequence: TGTGCCAGCAGCCCCATCCACAGGGGCAACTATGGCTACACCTTC. The encoded protein is CASSPIHRGNYGYTF.

This rearrangement joins TRBV7-6 to TRBJ2-3; D ambiguous. The germline V gene encodes CDR1 SGHVS and CDR2 FNYEAQ. The CDR3 has 16 amino acids. V was clipped by 0 bases and J by 2 bases, with 12 bases between them. The CDR3, as DNA: TGTGCCAGCAGCTTAGCCTACCCAACCCTCACAGATACGCAGTATTTT. Translated: CASSLAYPTLTDTQYF.

The chain combines TRBV19 with TRBJ1-1; no definite D call. Looked up from germline, CDR1 is LNHDA and CDR2 is SQIVND (reference sequence). This CDR3 has 13 residues. V shed 8 bases and J shed 5 bases, with 15 bases lying between them. The CDR3 loop is CASAFTGWTEAFF. The CDR3 DNA follows: TGTGCCAGTGCGTTCACCGGGTGGACTGAAGCTTTCTTT. The full variable domain, with the rest looked up from reference TRBV19 and TRBJ1-1, is DGGITQSPKYLFRKEGQNVTLSCEQNLNHDAMYWYRQDPGQGLRLIYYSQIVNDFQKGDIAEGYSVSREKKESFPLTVTSAQKNPTAFYLCASAFTGWTEAFFGQGTRLTVV.

This clonotype has ten or more counts. The V call is TRBV20-1, the J call TRBJ2-3; 11 bases align to TRBD2. The germline gives CDR1 DFQATT, CDR2 SNEGSKA (reference sequence). The CDR3 is made up of 15 amino acids. Losses at the gene ends were 0 bases for V and 8 bases for J; bases not matched to a gene: 7. The CDR3 coding sequence is TGCAGTGCTAGAGAGCCACTAGCGGGGGTGCGTACGCAGTATTTT. Protein: CSAREPLAGVRTQYF.

This clonotype was found many times. This chain connects TRBV27 to TRBJ2-6; D might be TRBD1 (6 bases). The germline V gene encodes CDR1 MNHEY and CDR2 SMNVEV (reference sequence). The CDR3 has 17 amino acids. V was cut by 5 bases and J by 0 bases, with 14 bases left in between. CDR3 DNA: TGTGCCAGCAGTCAACAGGGTGCCCTCTCTGGGGCCAACGTCCTGACTTTC. Its protein product is CASSQQGALSGANVLTF.

This clonotype was observed many times. This rearrangement joins TRBV5-1 to TRBJ1-1, with D perhaps TRBD1 (5 bases). CDR3 size: 15 residues. V was trimmed by 3 bases and J by 4 bases, leaving 16 bases between them. The germline V gene has CDR1 SGHRS and CDR2 YFSETQ. The CDR3 region is CASSWRSDSSTEAFF. In DNA form, the CDR3 reads TGCGCCAGCAGCTGGAGAAGCGACAGTTCCACTGAAGCTTTCTTT.

This clonotype has a count of ten or more. The chain carries TRBV5-1 and TRBJ2-5; D unresolved. The CDR3 runs 12 residues. CDR1 is SGHRS and CDR2 is YFSETQ in the germline V gene. The V and J ends lost 4 bases and 5 bases respectively, with 9 bases between them. The CDR3 sequence is CASSRAWETQYF. The CDR3 nucleotides are TGCGCCAGCAGCAGGGCTTGGGAGACCCAGTACTTC.

This clonotype was picked up many times. The chain employs TRBV18 and TRBJ2-1, with D unresolved. The CDR3 extends over 15 amino acids. The germline CDR1 and CDR2 sequences are KGHSH and LQKENI. Trimming removed 5 bases at V and 0 bases at J, with 11 bases between. CDR3 in DNA: TGTGCCAGCTCAACGGGTCCGAGCTCCTACAATGAGCAGTTCTTC. It specifies CASSTGPSSYNEQFF.

This clonotype was counted ten times or more. The chain combines TRBV2 with TRBJ2-5; D gene unclear. Trimming removed 3 bases at V and 3 bases at J, with 14 bases between. This CDR3 region has 15 residues. Per the germline V gene, CDR1 is SNHLY and CDR2 is FYNNEI. Here the CDR3 reads CASSDVWQSEETQYF. Written as DNA, the CDR3 is TGTGCCAGCAGTGATGTGTGGCAGTCGGAAGAGACCCAGTACTTC. The whole variable domain, remainder taken from reference TRBV2 and TRBJ2-5, is EPEVTQTPSHQVTQMGQEVILRCVPISNHLYFYWYRQILGQKVEFLVSFYNNEISEKSEIFDDQFSVERPDGSNFTLKIRSTKLEDSAMYFCASSDVWQSEETQYFGPGTRLLVL.

This clonotype appeared many times. The chain couples TRBV5-1 to TRBJ1-5, with TRBD1 matching 8 bases. The CDR3 runs 15 residues. The trim removed 4 bases at V and 4 bases at J, leaving 7 bases unmatched. From germline, CDR1 is SGHRS and CDR2 YFSETQ. The CDR3 reads CASSPGGDRNQPQHF. CDR3 DNA: TGCGCCAGCAGCCCGGGGGGGGACAGGAATCAGCCCCAGCATTTT.

This clonotype appeared many times. The chain is built from TRBV12-3 or TRBV12-4 and TRBJ1-4; 7 bases line up with TRBD1. Losses at the gene ends were 4 bases for V and 7 bases for J; bases not matched to a gene: 3. The CDR3 contains 13 residues. DNA of the CDR3: TGTGCCAGCAGTTGGACAGGTGCTGAAAAACTGTTTTTT. Its protein product is CASSWTGAEKLFF.

This clonotype was detected many times. The chain has TRBV7-9 and TRBJ1-2; no reliable D call. Germline V gives CDR1 SEHNR, CDR2 FQNEAQ (reference sequence). The V end lost 2 bases, the J end lost 4 bases, and 8 bases lay between the germline ends. The CDR3 extends over 13 amino acids. The CDR3 coding sequence is TGTGCCAGCAGCTTATTAGCCATCTATGGCTACACCTTC. As protein: CASSLLAIYGYTF.

This clonotype was seen at least ten times. The chain couples TRBV7-2 to TRBJ1-2; 7 bases line up with TRBD1. CDR3 length: 14 amino acids. V dropped 2 bases and J dropped 4; count of bases not matched to a gene: 4. CDR1 and CDR2 (germline): SGHTA, FQGNSA. The chain's CDR3 is CASSLWTGSYGYTF. The CDR3 DNA is TGTGCCAGCAGCTTATGGACAGGATCCTATGGCTACACCTTC.

Many counts were recorded for this clonotype. The chain uses TRBV6-6 and TRBJ2-2; no clear D. V gave up 6 bases and J gave up 6 bases, with 11 bases separating them. This CDR3 contains 13 residues. Germline CDR1 MNHNY, CDR2 SVGAGI (reference sequence). The CDR3 DNA reads TGTGCCAGCAGACCAACAGAGGCCGGGGAGCTGTTTTTT. It is translated as CASRPTEAGELFF.

This clonotype was seen repeatedly, ten times or more. The chain is built from TRBV20-1 and TRBJ2-7; 9 bases align to TRBD1. Germline CDR1 DFQATT, CDR2 SNEGSKA (reference sequence). After removal of 3 bases from V and 6 bases from J, the junction contained 12 bases not matched to a gene. This CDR3 is built from 15 residues. CDR3 DNA: TGCAGTGCTAGCGCCGGGACAGGGTACATGGGCGAGCAGTACTTC. Translation: CSASAGTGYMGEQYF.

This clonotype was observed at least ten times. The rearrangement links TRBV4-1 to TRBJ1-5; the D gene is possibly TRBD1 (6 bases). This CDR3 spans 15 amino acids. Between the trimmed V and J ends, which lost 3 bases and 0 bases, there was a span of 9 bases. Germline-derived CDR1 and CDR2 are MGHRA and YSYEKL. CDR3 loop: CASSHTGYSNQPQHF. The CDR3 region has the DNA TGCGCCAGCAGCCATACAGGGTATAGCAATCAGCCCCAGCATTTT.

This clonotype was observed many times. The junction differs from germline at one of its ends, possibly a read error. V is TRBV6-5 and J is TRBJ2-1, with D unclear. Looked up from germline, CDR1 is MNHEY and CDR2 is SVGAGI. This CDR3 region has 13 residues. The CDR3 coding sequence is TGTGCCAGCGGTTACACCTCCTACAATGAGCAGTTCTTC. Its protein product is CASGYTSYNEQFF.